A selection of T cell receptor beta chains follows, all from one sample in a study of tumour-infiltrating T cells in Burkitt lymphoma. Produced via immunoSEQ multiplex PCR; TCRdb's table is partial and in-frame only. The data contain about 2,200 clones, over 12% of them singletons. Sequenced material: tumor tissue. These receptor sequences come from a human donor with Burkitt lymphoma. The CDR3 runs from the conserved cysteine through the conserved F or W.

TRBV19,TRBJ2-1,CASSISLLNNEQFF
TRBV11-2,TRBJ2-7,CASSVVEYEQYF
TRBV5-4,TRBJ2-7,CASSPGLGSYEQYF
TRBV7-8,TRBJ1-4,CASSLGGLNEKLFF
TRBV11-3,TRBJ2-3,CASSSTTGRAGTDTQYF
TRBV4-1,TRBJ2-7,CASSPGQGADYEQYF
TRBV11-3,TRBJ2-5,CVSSKNGLQETQYF
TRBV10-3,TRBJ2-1,CAISGGTSGRNEQFF
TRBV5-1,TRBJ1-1,CASSQGSDTEAFF
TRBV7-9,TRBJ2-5,CASSDRDRVMETQYF
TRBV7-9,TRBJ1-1,CASSYKGDSTEAFF
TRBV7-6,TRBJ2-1,CASSRSGGAGNEQFF
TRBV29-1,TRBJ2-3,CSVGMDDTQYF
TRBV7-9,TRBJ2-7,CASSFSIGNEQYF
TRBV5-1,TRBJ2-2,CASSLAPTGRASTGELFF
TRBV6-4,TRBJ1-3,CASSGATVNTIYF
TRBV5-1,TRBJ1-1,CASSLLTGGTEAFF